This TCR beta chain originates from a study of shared clonotypes between healthy human individuals. On the study more broadly: Researchers assigned three CD4 naive, three CD4 memory, two CD8 naive and one CD8 memory plate to each donor.

In the naive CD8 group, cells lacked CD45RO and were positively selected for CCR7, so terminally differentiated effector memory CD45RA+ cells were left out. In the original workflow: Sequence data from immunoSEQ were junction-only and lacked quality scores; consequently, filtering differed. Profiled with immunoSEQ multiplex PCR; TCRdb holds only in-frame clones, not every one. V and J calls and clone size follow that table, whereas D and trimming were derived from the DNA. This table holds around 2,100,000 clones, roughly 94% found once. Remarks on this clone: The antigen is unknown. Other nucleotide sequences from this sample produce the same CDR3.

This CDR3 region has 14 residues. Germline V gene lookup returns CDR1 PRHDT and CDR2 FYEKMQ (reference sequence). Trimming took 4 bases from V and 1 from J, leaving 7 bases between them. Study-wide results and caveats: Estimated richness was generally greater in naive than memory subsets.

The origin of this receptor is a man aged 18 to 29 in good health. The sequenced sample consisted of naive CD8+ T cells sorted from blood. The V and J genes are TRBV13 and TRBJ2-2; D call uncertain. The CDR3 DNA sequence: TGTGCCAGCAGCTCGACTCAGAACACCGGGGAGCTGTTTTTT. Protein: CASSSTQNTGELFF.